These 21 T cell receptor beta chains were sequenced from one sample in a study of blood T cell repertoires in COVID-19 (TCRdb year 2020). To prepare the library, the immunoSEQ multiplex PCR assay was applied. TCRdb took over this immuneACCESS table, retaining in-frame rearrangements with V and J assigned. Such tables are incomplete; in checked studies, under half of the missing clones stem from an unresolved V gene, and the remainder is unexplained. This sample lists some 230,000 clones; under 90% were detected once. The ten biggest clones cover around 5.5% of the sample. The sequenced sample was peripheral blood. All receptors derive from an older woman who had recovered from COVID-19.

This clone was detected only once. The chain combines TRBV3-1 (or the pseudogene TRBV3-2) with TRBJ2-2, with 9 bases matching TRBD1. The CDR3 length is 14 residues. With 6 bases clipped from V and 7 bases from J, the junction kept 6 bases outside the gene matches. The V gene's germline CDR1 is LGHDT and CDR2 YNNKEL (reference sequence). The CDR3 sequence: CASRDRQGGGELFF. The CDR3 DNA reads as TGTGCCAGCAGGGACAGACAGGGGGGCGGGGAGCTGTTTTTT.

This clone was recorded once. This chain uses TRBV5-5 with TRBJ1-2, with D unresolved. Germline values: CDR1 SGHKS, CDR2 YYEKEE (reference sequence). CDR3 size: 14 residues. Trimming removed 0 bases from V and 7 bases from J, with 13 bases in between. This CDR3 is CASSLGGYGAGYTF. DNA for the CDR3: TGTGCCAGCAGCTTGGGAGGGTACGGAGCTGGCTACACCTTC. The whole variable domain, filled in from reference TRBV5-5 and TRBJ1-2, reads DAGVTQSPTHLIKTRGQQVTLRCSPISGHKSVSWYQQVLGQGPQFIFQYYEKEERGRGNFPDRFSARQFPNYSSELNVNALLLGDSALYLCASSLGGYGAGYTFGSGTRLTVV.

The chain couples TRBV7-8 to TRBJ2-7, with unresolved D. The CDR3 contains 13 residues. Germline lookup yields CDR1 SGHVS and CDR2 FQNEAQ. V was trimmed by 1 base and J by 2 bases, leaving 6 bases between them. The CDR3 region has the DNA TGTGCCAGCAGCTTAGATCGTACCTACGAGCAGTACTTC. This translates into CASSLDRTYEQYF. The variable domain in full, completed from reference TRBV7-8 and TRBJ2-7, reads GAGVSQSPRYKVAKRGQDVALRCDPISGHVSLFWYQQALGQGPEFLTYFQNEAQLDKSGLPSDRFFAERPEGSVSTLKIQRTQQEDSAVYLCASSLDRTYEQYFGPGTRLTVT.

V is TRBV6-1 and J is TRBJ2-3; TRBD1 matches at 11 bases. Trimming took 3 bases from V and 0 from J; bases not matched to a gene: 2. Germline loops: CDR1 MNHNS, CDR2 SASEGT. The CDR3 is 16 residues long. This CDR3 is CASSDWDRGSTDTQYF. The CDR3, as DNA: TGTGCCAGCAGTGATTGGGACAGGGGGAGCACAGATACGCAGTATTTT.

The CDR3 loop reads CASSALGGNTGELFF. In DNA form, the CDR3 reads TGTGCCAGCAGCGCCCTTGGCGGGAACACCGGGGAGCTGTTTTTT. The genes are TRBV9 and TRBJ2-2; no definite D call. Germline-derived CDR1 and CDR2 are SGDLS and YYNGEE. The V gene lost 3 bases and the J gene lost 1 base, with 10 bases spanning the gap. The CDR3 length is 15 residues.

The chain couples TRBV3-1 (or the pseudogene TRBV3-2) to TRBJ1-3; TRBD1 agrees at 9 bases. Trimming took 3 bases from V and 3 from J; bases not matched to a gene: 18. The V gene's germline CDR1 is LGHDT and CDR2 YNNKEL (reference sequence). The CDR3 runs 20 residues. DNA for the CDR3: TGTGCCAGCAGCCACCCACCCGGGACAGGGAGGATCGTCTTTGGAAACACCATATATTTT. Translated, it gives CASSHPPGTGRIVFGNTIYF.

In its sample, this clone was seen a few times. The rearrangement links TRBV7-8 to TRBJ1-1; 8 bases align to TRBD1. This CDR3 comprises 15 residues. V lost 5 bases to trimming and J lost 4 bases; unmatched junction nucleotides: 9. The germline CDR1 and CDR2 sequences are SGHVS and FQNEAQ. The CDR3: CASSGRTGRGTEAFF. DNA of the CDR3: TGTGCCAGCAGCGGCCGGACAGGGCGAGGCACTGAAGCTTTCTTT.

The chain recombines TRBV18 with TRBJ1-1, with D perhaps matching TRBD1 (5 bases). Trimming removed 3 bases from V and 12 bases from J, with 14 bases in between. Germline CDR1 KGHSH, CDR2 LQKENI. The CDR3 loop spans 12 amino acids. Here the CDR3 DNA reads TGTGCCAGCTCACCGGGCAGGGAAAGAACTTTCTTT. The encoded protein is CASSPGRERTFF.

This chain uses TRBV7-8 with TRBJ1-2; a possible D gene is TRBD1 (5 bases). Trimming removed 5 bases at V and 7 bases at J, with 23 bases between. The germline CDR1 and CDR2 sequences are SGHVS and FQNEAQ. The CDR3 is 16 amino acids. Here the CDR3 reads CASSPRYGRTTFGYTF. In DNA form, the CDR3 reads TGTGCCAGCAGCCCAAGGTACGGTCGGACAACTTTTGGCTACACCTTC.

The rearrangement uses TRBV7-8 and TRBJ2-2, with unresolved D. Germline V lookup: CDR1 SGHVS, CDR2 FQNEAQ. V was pared by 1 base and J by 7 bases, with 10 bases between. The CDR3 runs to 14 residues. This chain's CDR3 is CASSLGGYSGELFF. In DNA, the CDR3 is TGTGCCAGCAGCTTAGGTGGCTACAGCGGGGAGCTGTTTTTT.

This clone was recorded a few times. It may be a read error: a sequence one base away is much more abundant. CDR3 sequence reads: CASSLDMNTEAFF. The CDR3 bases are TGTGCCAGCAGCTTAGACATGAACACTGAAGCTTTCTTT. The J gene is TRBJ1-1, the V gene TRBV7-6, with D unresolved. V lost 1 base and J 0 bases, leaving 3 bases between the germline ends. Per the germline V gene, CDR1 is SGHVS and CDR2 is FNYEAQ. There are 13 residues in the CDR3.

The rearrangement joins TRBV21-1 to TRBJ1-3. TRBV21-1 is described as a pseudogene. This CDR3 contains 11 residues. The DNA for the CDR3 is TGCTTTGTGAGGGCGAGGGACACCATATATTTT. As protein: CFVRARDTIYF.

Comments on this clone: This may arise from a read error, as a much more abundant clone is one base away. The rearrangement joins TRBV2 to TRBJ2-1, with 9 nucleotides matching TRBD2. The CDR3 length is 15 residues. Germline assignment: CDR1 SNHLY and CDR2 FYNNEI. Germline trimming cut 5 bases from V and 0 bases from J; bases unmatched to any gene: 2. CDR3 sequence reads: CASSLTSGSYNEQFF. In nucleotides, the CDR3 is TGTGCCAGCAGTTTGACTAGCGGCTCCTACAATGAGCAGTTCTTC.

The J gene is TRBJ2-7, the V gene TRBV4-3, with 12 positions matching TRBD1. CDR3 length: 19 amino acids. V lost 4 bases to trimming and J lost 2 bases; unmatched junction nucleotides: 15. Per the germline V gene, CDR1 is LGHNA and CDR2 is YSLEER. The CDR3 region is CASSRVHGTGGAWPYEQYF. As DNA, the CDR3 is TGCGCCAGCAGCCGCGTCCATGGGACAGGGGGCGCGTGGCCCTACGAGCAGTACTTC.

This rearrangement joins TRBV11-2 to TRBJ2-3; 14 positions match TRBD2. V was clipped by 4 bases and J by 0 bases; unmatched bases: 9. Germline values: CDR1 SGHAT, CDR2 FQNNGV. The CDR3 sequence is 19 residues long. The CDR3 DNA is TGTGCCAGCAGCTCCCCAAGGACTAGCGGGGGGATTAGCACAGATACGCAGTATTTT. Residues: CASSSPRTSGGISTDTQYF. Full variable domain (missing parts from reference TRBV11-2 and TRBJ2-3): EAGVAQSPRYKIIEKRQSVAFWCNPISGHATLYWYQQILGQGPKLLIQFQNNGVVDDSQLPKDRFSAERLKGVDSTLKIQPAKLEDSAVYLCASSSPRTSGGISTDTQYFGPGTRLTVL.

This clone was counted only a few times. V usage is TRBV5-1 and J usage is TRBJ1-4; D unresolved. Trimming removed 4 bases at V and 0 bases at J, with 10 bases between. CDR3 length equals 15 residues. Germline CDR1 SGHRS, CDR2 YFSETQ. CDR3 residues: CASSTFGATNEKLFF. The CDR3 region has the DNA TGCGCCAGCAGCACGTTCGGGGCAACTAATGAAAAACTGTTTTTT.

This chain connects TRBV5-5 to TRBJ2-3; 11 nucleotides agree with TRBD1. The CDR3 is 15 residues long. Germline V gene lookup returns CDR1 SGHKS and CDR2 YYEKEE (reference sequence). The J segment lost 3 bases and the V segment lost 3 bases, leaving 3 bases of the junction unmatched. The CDR3 DNA reads TGTGCCAGCAGCTCCGGGACAGGGGGGACAGATACGCAGTATTTT. Residues: CASSSGTGGTDTQYF.

V and J are TRBV6-2 or TRBV6-3 and TRBJ2-5; D is unclear. Between the trimmed V and J ends, which lost 0 bases and 7 bases, there was a span of 9 bases. The CDR3 is 13 amino acids. Germline V CDR1 and CDR2: MNHEY, SVGEGT. This chain's CDR3 is CASSYSTSGTQYF. The CDR3 nucleotides read TGTGCCAGCAGTTACTCGACAAGTGGGACCCAGTACTTC.

The chain is built from TRBV6-2 or TRBV6-3 and TRBJ2-2, with D perhaps TRBD2 (5 bases). Germline V gene sequence: CDR1 MNHEY, CDR2 SVGEGT. This CDR3 region has 16 residues. Between the trimmed V and J ends, which lost 5 bases and 7 bases, there was a span of 20 bases. The CDR3: CASSLERDFLGGELFF. The CDR3 nucleotides read TGTGCCAGCAGTCTCGAACGGGATTTTCTAGGCGGGGAGCTGTTTTTT.

This chain joins TRBV7-8 and TRBJ1-2, with D possibly TRBD1 on 6 matching bases. Germline CDR1 and CDR2: SGHVS and FQNEAQ. This CDR3 contains 14 residues. Trimming removed 4 bases at V and 6 bases at J, with 15 bases between. This chain's CDR3 is CASSYKQGPNGYTF. The DNA for the CDR3 is TGTGCCAGCAGCTACAAACAGGGACCTAATGGCTACACCTTC.

This clone was picked up a small number of times. The chain uses TRBV18 and TRBJ2-2; 9 positions match TRBD2. In germline, CDR1 is KGHSH, CDR2 LQKENI. Germline trimming cut 5 bases from V and 4 bases from J; bases unmatched to any gene: 8. The CDR3 spans 16 residues. CDR3 sequence (DNA): TGTGCCAGCTCAGCGGCTAGCGGGGCCATCACCGGGGAGCTGTTTTTT. The encoded protein is CASSAASGAITGELFF.